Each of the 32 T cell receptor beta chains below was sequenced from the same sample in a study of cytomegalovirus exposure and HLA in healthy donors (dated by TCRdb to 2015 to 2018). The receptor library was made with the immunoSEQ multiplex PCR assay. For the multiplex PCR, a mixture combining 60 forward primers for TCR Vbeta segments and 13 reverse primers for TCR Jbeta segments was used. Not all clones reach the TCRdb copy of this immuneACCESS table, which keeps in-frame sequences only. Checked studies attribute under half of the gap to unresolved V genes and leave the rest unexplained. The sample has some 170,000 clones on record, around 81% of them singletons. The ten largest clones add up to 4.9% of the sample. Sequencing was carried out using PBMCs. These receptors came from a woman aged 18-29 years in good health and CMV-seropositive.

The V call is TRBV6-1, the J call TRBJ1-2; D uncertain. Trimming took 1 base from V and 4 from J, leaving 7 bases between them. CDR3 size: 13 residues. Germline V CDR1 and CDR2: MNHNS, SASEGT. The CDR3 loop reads CASSEVTSYGYTF. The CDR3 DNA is TGTGCCAGCAGTGAAGTGACAAGCTATGGCTACACCTTC.

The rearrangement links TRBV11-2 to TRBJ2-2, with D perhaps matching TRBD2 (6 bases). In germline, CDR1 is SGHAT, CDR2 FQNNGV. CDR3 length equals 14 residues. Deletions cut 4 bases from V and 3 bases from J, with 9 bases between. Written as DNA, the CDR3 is TGTGCCAGCAGCTCCTCGGGGGACACCGGGGAGCTGTTTTTT. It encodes CASSSSGDTGELFF.

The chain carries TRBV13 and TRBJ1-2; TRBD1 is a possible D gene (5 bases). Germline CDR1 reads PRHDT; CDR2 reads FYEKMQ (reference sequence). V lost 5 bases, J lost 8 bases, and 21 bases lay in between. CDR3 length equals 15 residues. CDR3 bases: TGTGCCAGCAGCCTCCTGGGCAGGGAAATAGGCGGCTACACCTTC. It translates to CASSLLGREIGGYTF.

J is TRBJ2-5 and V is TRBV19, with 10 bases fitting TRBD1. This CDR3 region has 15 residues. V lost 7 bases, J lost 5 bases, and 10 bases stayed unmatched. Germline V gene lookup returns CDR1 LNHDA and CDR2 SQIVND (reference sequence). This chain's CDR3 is CASKPRDRGWETQYF. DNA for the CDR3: TGTGCCAGTAAGCCAAGGGACAGGGGTTGGGAGACCCAGTACTTC.

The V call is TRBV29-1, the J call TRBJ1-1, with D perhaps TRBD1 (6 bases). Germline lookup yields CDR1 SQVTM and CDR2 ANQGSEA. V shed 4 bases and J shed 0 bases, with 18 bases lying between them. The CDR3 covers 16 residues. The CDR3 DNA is TGCAGCGTTGCTGTTGATTGGGGGGGCTTGAACACTGAAGCTTTCTTT. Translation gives CSVAVDWGGLNTEAFF.

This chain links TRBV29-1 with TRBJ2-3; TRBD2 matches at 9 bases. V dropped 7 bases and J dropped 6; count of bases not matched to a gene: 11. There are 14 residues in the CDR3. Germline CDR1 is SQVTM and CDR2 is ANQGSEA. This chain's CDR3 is CSANSGGLGDTQYF. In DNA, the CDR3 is TGCAGCGCTAATAGCGGGGGCCTAGGGGATACGCAGTATTTT.

The CDR3 here is CASGGTLYGYTF. The CDR3 nucleotides read TGTGCCAGCGGTGGGACACTCTATGGCTACACCTTC. The genes are TRBV7-3 and TRBJ1-2; weak D call: TRBD1 (6 bases). Deletions cut 8 bases from V and 4 bases from J, with 11 bases between. The V gene's germline CDR1 is SGHTA and CDR2 FQGTGA. This CDR3 comprises 12 residues. The full variable domain, rest sourced from reference TRBV7-3 and TRBJ1-2, is GAGVSQTPSNKVTEKGKYVELRCDPISGHTALYWYRQSLGQGPEFLIYFQGTGAADDSGLPNDRFFAVRPEGSVSTLKIQRTERGDSAVYLCASGGTLYGYTFGSGTRLTVV.

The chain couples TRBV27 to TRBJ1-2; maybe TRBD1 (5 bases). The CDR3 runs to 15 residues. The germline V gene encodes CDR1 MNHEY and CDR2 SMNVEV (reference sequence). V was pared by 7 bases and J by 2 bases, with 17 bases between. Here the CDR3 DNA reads TGTGCCAGCACCCCCAGGGTAATGGGGAACTATGGCTACACCTTC. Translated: CASTPRVMGNYGYTF.

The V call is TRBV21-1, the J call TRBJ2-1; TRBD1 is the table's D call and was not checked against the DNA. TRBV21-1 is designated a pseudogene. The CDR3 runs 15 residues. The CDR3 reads CASSKPPGQIIEQFF. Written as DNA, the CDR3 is TGTGCCAGCAGCAAGCCGCCGGGACAGATAATTGAGCAGTTCTTC.

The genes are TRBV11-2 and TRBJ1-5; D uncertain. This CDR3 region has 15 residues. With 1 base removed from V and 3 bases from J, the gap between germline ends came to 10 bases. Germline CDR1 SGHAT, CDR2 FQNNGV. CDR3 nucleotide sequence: TGTGCCAGCAGCTTAGTTTCGGGAGACAATCAGCCCCAGCATTTT. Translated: CASSLVSGDNQPQHF.

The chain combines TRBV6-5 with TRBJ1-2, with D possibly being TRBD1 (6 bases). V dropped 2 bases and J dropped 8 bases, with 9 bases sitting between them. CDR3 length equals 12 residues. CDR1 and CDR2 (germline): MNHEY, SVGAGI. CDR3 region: CASSYRGGGYTF. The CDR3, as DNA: TGTGCCAGCAGTTACAGAGGGGGAGGCTACACCTTC.

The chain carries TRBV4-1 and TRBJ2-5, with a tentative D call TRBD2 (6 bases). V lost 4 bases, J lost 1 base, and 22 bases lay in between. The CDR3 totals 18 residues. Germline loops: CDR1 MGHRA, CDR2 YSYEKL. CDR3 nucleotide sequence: TGCGCCAGCAGCCCCCTAAATATGGTGCTAGCGAGCCAAGAGACCCAGTACTTC. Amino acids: CASSPLNMVLASQETQYF.

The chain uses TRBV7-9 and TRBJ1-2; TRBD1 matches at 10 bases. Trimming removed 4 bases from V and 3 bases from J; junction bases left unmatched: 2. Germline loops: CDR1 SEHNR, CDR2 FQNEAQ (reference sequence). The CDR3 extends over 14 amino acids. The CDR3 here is CASSSGQGDYGYTF. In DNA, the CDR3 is TGTGCCAGCAGCTCCGGACAGGGGGACTATGGCTACACCTTC.

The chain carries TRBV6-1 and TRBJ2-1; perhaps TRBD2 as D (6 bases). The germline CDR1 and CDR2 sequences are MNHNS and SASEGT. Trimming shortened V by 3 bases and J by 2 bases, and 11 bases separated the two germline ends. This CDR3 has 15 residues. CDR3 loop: CASSDGGNAYNEQFF. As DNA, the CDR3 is TGTGCCAGCAGTGATGGGGGGAACGCCTACAATGAGCAGTTCTTC.

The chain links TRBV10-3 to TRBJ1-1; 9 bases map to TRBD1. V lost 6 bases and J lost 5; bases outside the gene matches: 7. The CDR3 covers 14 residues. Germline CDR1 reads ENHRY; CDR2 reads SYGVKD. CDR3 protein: CAIRDRGRRTEAFF. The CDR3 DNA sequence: TGTGCCATCAGGGACAGGGGCCGGAGAACTGAAGCTTTCTTT.

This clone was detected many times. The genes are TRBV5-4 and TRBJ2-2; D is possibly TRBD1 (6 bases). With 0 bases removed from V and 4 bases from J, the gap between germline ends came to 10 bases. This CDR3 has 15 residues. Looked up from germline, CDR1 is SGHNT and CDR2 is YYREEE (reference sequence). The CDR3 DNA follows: TGTGCCAGCAGCTTGGACAGGGTACTCACCGGGGAGCTGTTTTTT. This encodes CASSLDRVLTGELFF.

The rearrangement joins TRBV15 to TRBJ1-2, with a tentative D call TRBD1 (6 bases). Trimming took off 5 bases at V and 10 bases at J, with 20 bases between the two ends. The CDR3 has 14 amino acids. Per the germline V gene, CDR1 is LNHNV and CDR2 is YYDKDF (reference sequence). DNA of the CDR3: TGTGCCACCAGCGGCCGACAGGCCCGGGAATCCTACACCTTC. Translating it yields CATSGRQARESYTF.

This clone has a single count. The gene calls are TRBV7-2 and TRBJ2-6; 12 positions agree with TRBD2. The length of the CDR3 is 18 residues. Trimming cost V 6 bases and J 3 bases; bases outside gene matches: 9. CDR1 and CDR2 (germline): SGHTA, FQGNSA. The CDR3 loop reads CASRHPTSGGLGANVLTF. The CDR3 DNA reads TGTGCCAGCAGGCATCCGACTAGCGGGGGACTTGGGGCCAACGTCCTGACTTTC.

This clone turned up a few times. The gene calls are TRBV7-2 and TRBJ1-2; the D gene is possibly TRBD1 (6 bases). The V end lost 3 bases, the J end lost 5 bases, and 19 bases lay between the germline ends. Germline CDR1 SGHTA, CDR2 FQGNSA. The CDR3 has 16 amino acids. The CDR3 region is CASSLDWSGVHYGYTF. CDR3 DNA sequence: TGTGCCAGCAGCTTGGATTGGTCAGGGGTTCATTATGGCTACACCTTC.

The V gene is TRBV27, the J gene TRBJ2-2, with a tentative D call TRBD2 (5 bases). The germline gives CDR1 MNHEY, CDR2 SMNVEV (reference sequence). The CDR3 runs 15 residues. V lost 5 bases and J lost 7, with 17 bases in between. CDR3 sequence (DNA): TGTGCCAGCAGTCCGTCGGGGATGTACCACGGGGAGCTGTTTTTT. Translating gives CASSPSGMYHGELFF.

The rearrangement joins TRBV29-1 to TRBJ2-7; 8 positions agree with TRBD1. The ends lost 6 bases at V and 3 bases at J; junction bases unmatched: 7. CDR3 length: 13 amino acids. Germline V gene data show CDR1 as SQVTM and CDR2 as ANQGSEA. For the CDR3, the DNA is TGCAGCGTGATACAGGGGGTTTACTACGAGCAGTACTTC. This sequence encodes CSVIQGVYYEQYF.

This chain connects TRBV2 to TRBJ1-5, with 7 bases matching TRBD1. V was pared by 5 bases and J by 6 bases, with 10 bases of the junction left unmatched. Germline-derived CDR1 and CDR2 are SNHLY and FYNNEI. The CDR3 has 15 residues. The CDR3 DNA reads TGTGCCAGCAGTATATCGACAGGGCGGGGTCAGCCCCAGCATTTT. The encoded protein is CASSISTGRGQPQHF.

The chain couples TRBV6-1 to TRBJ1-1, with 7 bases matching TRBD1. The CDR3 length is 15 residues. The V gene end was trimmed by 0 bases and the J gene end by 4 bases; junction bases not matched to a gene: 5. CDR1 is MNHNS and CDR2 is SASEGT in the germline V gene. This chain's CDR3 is CASSEAMRQGTEAFF. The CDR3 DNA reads TGTGCCAGCAGTGAAGCGATGAGACAGGGCACTGAAGCTTTCTTT.

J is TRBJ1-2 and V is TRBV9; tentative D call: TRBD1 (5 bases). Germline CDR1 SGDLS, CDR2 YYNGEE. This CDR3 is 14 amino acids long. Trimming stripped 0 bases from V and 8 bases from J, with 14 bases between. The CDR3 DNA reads TGTGCCAGCAGCGTAGCCCTTGAGACAGAAGGCTACACCTTC. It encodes CASSVALETEGYTF.

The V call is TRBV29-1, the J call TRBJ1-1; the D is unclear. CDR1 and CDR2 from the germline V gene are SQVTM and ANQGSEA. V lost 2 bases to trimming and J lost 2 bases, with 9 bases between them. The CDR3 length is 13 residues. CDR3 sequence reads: CSVEFTVNTEAFF. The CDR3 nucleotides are TGCAGCGTTGAATTTACGGTAAACACTGAAGCTTTCTTT.

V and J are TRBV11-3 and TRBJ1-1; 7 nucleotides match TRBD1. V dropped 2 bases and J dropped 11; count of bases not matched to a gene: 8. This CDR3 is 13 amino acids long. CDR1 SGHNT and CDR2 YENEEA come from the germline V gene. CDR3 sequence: CASSLNRGQTAFF. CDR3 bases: TGTGCCAGCAGCTTAAATCGGGGACAGACGGCTTTCTTT.

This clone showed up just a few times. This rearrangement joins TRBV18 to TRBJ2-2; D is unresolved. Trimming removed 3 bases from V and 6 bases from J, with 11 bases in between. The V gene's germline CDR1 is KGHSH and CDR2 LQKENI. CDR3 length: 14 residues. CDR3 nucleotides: TGTGCCAGCTCACCCCTCGCCCAGGCCGGGGAGCTGTTTTTT. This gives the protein CASSPLAQAGELFF.

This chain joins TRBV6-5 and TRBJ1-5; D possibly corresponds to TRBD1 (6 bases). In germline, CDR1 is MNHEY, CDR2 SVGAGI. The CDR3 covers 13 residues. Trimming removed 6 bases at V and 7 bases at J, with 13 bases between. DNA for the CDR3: TGTGCCAGCAGCCGACAGGTCGGACAGCCCCAGCATTTT. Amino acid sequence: CASSRQVGQPQHF.

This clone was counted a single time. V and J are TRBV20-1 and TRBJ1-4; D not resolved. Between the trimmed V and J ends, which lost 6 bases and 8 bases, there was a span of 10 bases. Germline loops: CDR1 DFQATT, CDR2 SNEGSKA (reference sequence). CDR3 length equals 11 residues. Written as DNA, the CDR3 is TGCAGTGCACCTCAGACAGAAAAACTGTTTTTT. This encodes CSAPQTEKLFF.

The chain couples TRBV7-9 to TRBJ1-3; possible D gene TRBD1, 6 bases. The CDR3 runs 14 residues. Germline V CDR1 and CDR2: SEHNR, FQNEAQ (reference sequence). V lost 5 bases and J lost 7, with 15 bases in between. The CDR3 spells CASSPRTDQNTIYF. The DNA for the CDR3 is TGTGCCAGCAGCCCCCGGACAGATCAGAACACCATATATTTT.

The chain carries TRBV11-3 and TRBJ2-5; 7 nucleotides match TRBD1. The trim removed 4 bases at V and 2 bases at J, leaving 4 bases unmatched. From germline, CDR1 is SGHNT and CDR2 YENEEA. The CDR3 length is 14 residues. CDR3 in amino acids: CASSSRQGQETQYF. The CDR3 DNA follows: TGTGCCAGCAGCTCCAGACAGGGACAAGAGACCCAGTACTTC.

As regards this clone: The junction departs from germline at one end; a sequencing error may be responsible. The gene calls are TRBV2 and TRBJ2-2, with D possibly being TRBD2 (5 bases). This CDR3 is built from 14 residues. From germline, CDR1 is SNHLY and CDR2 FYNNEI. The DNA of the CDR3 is TGTGCCAGCAGGAAGTCTGAGTTCAACGGGGAGCTGCTTTTT. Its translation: CASRKSEFNGELLF. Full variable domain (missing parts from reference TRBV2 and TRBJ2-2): EPEVTQTPSHQVTQMGQEVILRCVPISNHLYFYWYRQILGQKVEFLVSFYNNEISEKSEIFDDQFSVERPDGSNFTLKIRSTKLEDSAMYFCASRKSEFNGELLFGEGSRLTVL.